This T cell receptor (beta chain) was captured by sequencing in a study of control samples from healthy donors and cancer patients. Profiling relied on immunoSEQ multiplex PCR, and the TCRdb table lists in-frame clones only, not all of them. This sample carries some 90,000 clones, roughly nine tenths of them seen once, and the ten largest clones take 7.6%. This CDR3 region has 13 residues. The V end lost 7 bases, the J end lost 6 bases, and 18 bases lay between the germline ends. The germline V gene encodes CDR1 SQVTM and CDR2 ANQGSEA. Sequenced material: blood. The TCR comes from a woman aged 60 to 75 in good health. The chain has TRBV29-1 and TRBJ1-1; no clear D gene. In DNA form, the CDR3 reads TGCAGCGCTGCCGGGGTGGGTTGGGCTGAAGCTTTCTTT. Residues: CSAAGVGWAEAFF.